The next 16 T cell receptor beta chains were all read from a single sample in a study of regulatory T cells in long-lasting Graves disease (dated by TCRdb to the early 2020s). The time point label on this specimen signifies: persistent/refractory GD, antithyroid drugs over 5 years with positive TRAb. For both TCR sequencing and RNA sequencing, RNA was extracted from PBMCs using TRIzol. Library generation was performed with multiplex PCR. TCRdb shows the sequencer as Illumina HiSeq 4000. iRepertoire HTBI primers and Arm-PCR amplification of CDR3 regions were used to construct TCR beta libraries. The public reads were run again by TCRdb, first through fastp at Q25 and then through MiXCR, and only productive beta chains were kept. Rows merge per CDR3 protein into single entries with the most common DNA and genes. For this sample there are some 300,000 distinct CDR3 sequences; 22% appear just once. The biggest ten clones account for around 50% of the sample.

The source was peripheral blood mononuclear cells (PBMCs), collected when the disease was refractory, from a patient treated with antithyroid drugs. The receptors were gathered from a female donor with Graves disease.

The chain uses TRBV7-2 and TRBJ2-7; D not certain. Germline CDR1 reads SGHTA; CDR2 reads FQGNSA. V was pared by 5 bases and J by 2 bases, with 13 bases between. There are 14 residues in the CDR3. CDR3 DNA: TGTGCCAGCAGCCAACCTCCGAACACCTACGAGCAGTACTTC. Its protein is CASSQPPNTYEQYF.

The chain recombines TRBV7-9 with TRBJ2-2; the D is unclear. The CDR3 spans 15 residues. Germline V gives CDR1 SEHNR, CDR2 FQNEAQ (reference sequence). Trimming took off 2 bases at V and 2 bases at J, with 9 bases between the two ends. CDR3 DNA: TGTGCCAGCAGCTTAAAGGGTCCCAACACCGGGGAGCTGTTTTTT. The encoded protein is CASSLKGPNTGELFF.

This clonotype occurred a few times. The CDR3 region is CASSLVGLPGSRREQYF. The CDR3 DNA reads TGTGCCAGCAGCTTGGTGGGACTCCCGGGGAGCCGAAGGGAGCAGTACTTC. V is TRBV11-2 and J is TRBJ2-7; D is possibly TRBD2 (6 bases). This CDR3 has 17 amino acids. The germline CDR1 and CDR2 sequences are SGHAT and FQNNGV. Trimming took off 3 bases at V and 7 bases at J, with 25 bases between the two ends.

In its sample, this clonotype was seen many times. J is TRBJ1-5 and V is TRBV12-3 or TRBV12-4, with D possibly matching TRBD1 (6 bases). V was shortened by 7 bases and J by 7 bases, with 14 bases between the two germline ends. This CDR3 has 13 amino acids. CDR3 coding DNA: TGTGCCAGCATGGCAGGGGCCGGGCAGCCCCAGCATTTT. Translation: CASMAGAGQPQHF.

This clonotype was seen ten or more times. This chain uses TRBV28 with TRBJ2-6; 7 bases match TRBD1. V was pared by 6 bases and J by 6 bases, with 23 bases of the junction left unmatched. CDR3 length equals 20 residues. Germline V lookup: CDR1 MDHEN, CDR2 SYDVKM. The chain's CDR3 is CASSLHYRGQWGSVANVLTF. CDR3 nucleotide sequence: TGTGCCAGCAGCCTCCACTATCGGGGACAGTGGGGATCGGTGGCCAACGTCCTGACTTTC.

This clonotype was detected only a few times. The genes are TRBV5-1 and TRBJ2-7, with unresolved D. This CDR3 has 15 amino acids. Germline V gene sequence: CDR1 SGHRS, CDR2 YFSETQ. V was clipped by 4 bases and J by 3 bases, with 17 bases between them. The CDR3 DNA is TGCGCCAGCAGCCTCTCCGGCACACGGTACTACGAGCAGTACTTC. Amino acid sequence: CASSLSGTRYYEQYF. The full variable domain, with the rest looked up from reference TRBV5-1 and TRBJ2-7, is KAGVTQTPRYLIKTRGQQVTLSCSPISGHRSVSWYQQTPGQGLQFLFEYFSETQRNKGNFPGRFSGRQFSNSRSEMNVSTLELGDSALYLCASSLSGTRYYEQYFGPGTRLTVT.

At least ten counts were recorded for this clonotype. V and J are TRBV12-3 or TRBV12-4 and TRBJ1-2, with D unclear. The CDR3 extends over 15 amino acids. V was clipped by 6 bases and J by 4 bases, with 18 bases between them. For the CDR3, the DNA is TGTGCCAGCAGCTCCCGAGGGTCCCTCTTCTATGGCTACACCTTC. It is translated as CASSSRGSLFYGYTF.

The chain recombines TRBV29-1 with TRBJ1-2; D is unresolved. The CDR3 totals 11 residues. Germline CDR1 reads SQVTM; CDR2 reads ANQGSEA. Trimming cost V 6 bases and J 7 bases, with 12 bases left between them. CDR3 bases: TGCAGCGTCCCCAAGGAGGGTGGCTACACCTTC. Translated: CSVPKEGGYTF. Together with reference TRBV29-1 and TRBJ1-2, the CDR3 gives the full variable domain: SAVISQKPSRDICQRGTSLTIQCQVDSQVTMMFWYRQQPGQSLTLIATANQGSEATYESGFVIDKFPISRPNLTFSTLTVSNMSPEDSSIYLCSVPKEGGYTFGSGTRLTVV.

The chain uses TRBV3-1 and TRBJ2-2, with D possibly TRBD2 on 5 matching bases. This CDR3 is built from 15 residues. The germline gives CDR1 LGHDT, CDR2 YNNKEL (reference sequence). Deletions cut 1 base from V and 4 bases from J, with 10 bases between. This CDR3 reads CASSQGMGSTGELFF. The CDR3 DNA reads as TGTGCCAGCAGCCAAGGAATGGGGAGCACCGGGGAGCTGTTTTTT.

V usage is TRBV7-1 and J usage is TRBJ2-3, with D perhaps assigned TRBD1 or TRBD2 (5 bases each). TRBV7-1 is annotated as an ORF whose role is uncertain. Trimming pared 4 bases from V and 6 bases from J, leaving 17 bases between. The CDR3 length is 15 residues. The CDR3 coding sequence is TGTGCCAGCAGCTTGGTAAACCAGGGAGAGGATACGCAGTATTTT. It yields the protein CASSLVNQGEDTQYF.

This clonotype was recorded many times. The J gene is TRBJ1-1, the V gene TRBV2; D remains ambiguous. Trimming stripped 5 bases from V and 1 base from J, with 8 bases between. Germline V gene data show CDR1 as SNHLY and CDR2 as FYNNEI. The CDR3 totals 13 residues. The CDR3 loop reads CASSTNRNTEAFF. DNA of the CDR3: TGTGCCAGCAGTACAAACAGGAACACTGAAGCTTTCTTT. Full variable domain (outside the CDR3, taken from reference TRBV2 and TRBJ1-1): EPEVTQTPSHQVTQMGQEVILRCVPISNHLYFYWYRQILGQKVEFLVSFYNNEISEKSEIFDDQFSVERPDGSNFTLKIRSTKLEDSAMYFCASSTNRNTEAFFGQGTRLTVV.

Ten or more counts support this clonotype. The rearrangement links TRBV28 to TRBJ2-7; no reliable D call. The CDR3 has 13 residues. Trimming took off 5 bases at V and 2 bases at J, with 10 bases between the two ends. The germline V gene encodes CDR1 MDHEN and CDR2 SYDVKM. CDR3 region: CASSTDIPYEQYF. CDR3 nucleotide sequence: TGTGCCAGCAGTACCGACATTCCCTACGAGCAGTACTTC.

In this sample, this clonotype turned up many times. The CDR3 DNA follows: TGCAGTGCTAGAGTGGGCTACTCGGAGACCCAGTACTTC. This codes for CSARVGYSETQYF. The V call is TRBV20-1, the J call TRBJ2-5; no clear D. Per germline, CDR1 DFQATT and CDR2 SNEGSKA (reference sequence). The CDR3 has 13 amino acids. Between the trimmed V and J ends, which lost 1 base and 5 bases, there was a span of 11 bases.

The CDR3 DNA is TGTGCCAGCAGCCTACGACTCCCGGGAGAGACCCAGTACTTC. Its translation: CASSLRLPGETQYF. The chain links TRBV3-1 to TRBJ2-5; D gene unclear. The CDR3 runs to 14 residues. Germline values: CDR1 LGHDT, CDR2 YNNKEL (reference sequence). The germline V and J ends were trimmed by 4 bases and 4 bases, with 13 bases remaining between them.

This clonotype was seen repeatedly, ten times or more. The chain uses TRBV20-1 and TRBJ2-7; possibly TRBD1 or TRBD2 for D (6 bases each). Germline V gene sequence: CDR1 DFQATT, CDR2 SNEGSKA (reference sequence). The CDR3 sequence is 14 residues long. Trimming left V 2 bases short and J 4 bases short, with 15 bases between. CDR3 loop: CSARRSQGGYEQYF. The DNA of the CDR3 is TGCAGTGCTAGACGGTCACAGGGAGGATACGAGCAGTACTTC.

This sequence joins TRBV6-7 and TRBJ1-1; the D is unclear. TRBV6-7 qualifies as an ORF whose function is uncertain. V lost 11 bases to trimming and J lost 6 bases, with 19 bases between them. The CDR3 sequence is 13 residues long. The CDR3 nucleotides are TGTGCCCCTGAACCGCCTTCGATCTCTGAAGCTTTCTTT. This encodes CAPEPPSISEAFF.